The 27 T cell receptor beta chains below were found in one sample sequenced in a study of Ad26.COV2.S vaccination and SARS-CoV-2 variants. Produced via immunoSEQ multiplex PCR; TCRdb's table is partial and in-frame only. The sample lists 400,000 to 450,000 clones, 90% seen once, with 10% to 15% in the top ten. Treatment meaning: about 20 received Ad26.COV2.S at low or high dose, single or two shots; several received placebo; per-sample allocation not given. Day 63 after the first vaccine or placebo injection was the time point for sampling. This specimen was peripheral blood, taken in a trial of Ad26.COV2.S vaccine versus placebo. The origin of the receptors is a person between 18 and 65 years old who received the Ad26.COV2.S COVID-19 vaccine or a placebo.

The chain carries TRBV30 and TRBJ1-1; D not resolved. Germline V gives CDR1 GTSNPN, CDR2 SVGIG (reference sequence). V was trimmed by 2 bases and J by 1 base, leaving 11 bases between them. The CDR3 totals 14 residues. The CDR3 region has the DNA TGTGCCTGGAGTAAGGAGGGCCAGAACACTGAAGCTTTCTTT. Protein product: CAWSKEGQNTEAFF.

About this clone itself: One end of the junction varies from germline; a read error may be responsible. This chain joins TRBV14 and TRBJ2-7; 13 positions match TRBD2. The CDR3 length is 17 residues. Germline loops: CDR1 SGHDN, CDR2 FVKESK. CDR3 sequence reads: CASRQGPGTSGIYEQYF. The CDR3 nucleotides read TGTGCCAGCAGGCAAGGACCGGGGACTAGCGGGATATACGAGCAGTACTTC.

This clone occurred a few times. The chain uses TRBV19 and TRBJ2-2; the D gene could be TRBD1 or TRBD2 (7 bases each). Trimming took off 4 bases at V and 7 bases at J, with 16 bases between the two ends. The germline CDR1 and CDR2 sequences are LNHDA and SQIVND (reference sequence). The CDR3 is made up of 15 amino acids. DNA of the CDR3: TGTGCCAGTAGTACCGAAGGGAGGGGGCACGGGGAGCTGTTTTTT. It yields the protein CASSTEGRGHGELFF.

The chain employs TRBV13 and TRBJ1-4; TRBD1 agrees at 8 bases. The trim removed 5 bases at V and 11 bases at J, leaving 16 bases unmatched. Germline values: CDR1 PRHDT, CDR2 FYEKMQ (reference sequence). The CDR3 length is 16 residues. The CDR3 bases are TGTGCCAGCAGCCCACCACTTCGGACAGGGAAGTTGAAACTGTTTTTT. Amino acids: CASSPPLRTGKLKLFF.

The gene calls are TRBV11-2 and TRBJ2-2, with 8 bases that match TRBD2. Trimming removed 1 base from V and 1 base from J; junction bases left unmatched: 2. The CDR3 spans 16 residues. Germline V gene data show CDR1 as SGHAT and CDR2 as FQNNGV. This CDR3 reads CASSLGLARNTGELFF. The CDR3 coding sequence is TGTGCCAGCAGCTTAGGACTAGCGAGGAACACCGGGGAGCTGTTTTTT.

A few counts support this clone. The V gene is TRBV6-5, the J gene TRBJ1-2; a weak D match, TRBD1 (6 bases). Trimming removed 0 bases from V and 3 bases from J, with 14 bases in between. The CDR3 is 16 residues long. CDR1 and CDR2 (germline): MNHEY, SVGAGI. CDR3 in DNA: TGTGCCAGCAGTTACTCCACTCTCAGGGGATACTATGGCTACACCTTC. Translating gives CASSYSTLRGYYGYTF.

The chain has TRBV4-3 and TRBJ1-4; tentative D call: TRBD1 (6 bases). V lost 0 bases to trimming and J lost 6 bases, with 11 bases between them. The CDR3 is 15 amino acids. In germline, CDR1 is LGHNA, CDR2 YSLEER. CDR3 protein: CASSQDQEGDEKLFF. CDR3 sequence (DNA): TGCGCCAGCAGCCAAGATCAAGAGGGGGATGAAAAACTGTTTTTT.

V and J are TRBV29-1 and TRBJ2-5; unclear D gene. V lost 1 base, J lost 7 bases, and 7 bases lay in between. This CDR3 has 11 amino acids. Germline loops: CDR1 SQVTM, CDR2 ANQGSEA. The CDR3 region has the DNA TGCAGCGTTGAAGTCGGCGGGACCCAGTACTTC. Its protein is CSVEVGGTQYF.

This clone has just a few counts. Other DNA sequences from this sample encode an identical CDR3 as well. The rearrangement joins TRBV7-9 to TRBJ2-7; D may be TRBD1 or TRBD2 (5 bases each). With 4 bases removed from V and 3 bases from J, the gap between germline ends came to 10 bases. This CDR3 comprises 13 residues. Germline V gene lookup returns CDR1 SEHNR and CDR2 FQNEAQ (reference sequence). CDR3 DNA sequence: TGTGCCAGCAGCTCCCGGGACGGCTACGAGCAGTACTTC. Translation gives CASSSRDGYEQYF.

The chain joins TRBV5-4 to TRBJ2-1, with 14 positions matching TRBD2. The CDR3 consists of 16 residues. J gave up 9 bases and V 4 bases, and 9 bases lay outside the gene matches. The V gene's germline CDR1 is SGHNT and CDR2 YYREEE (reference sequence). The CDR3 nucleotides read TGTGCCAGCAGCCCAGACGGGACTAGCGGGAGTTCTGAGCAGTTCTTC. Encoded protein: CASSPDGTSGSSEQFF.

CDR3 nucleotide sequence: TGTGCCAGCAGTAGTCAGTCGAACACTGAAGCTTTCTTT. Translation gives CASSSQSNTEAFF. The genes are TRBV6-5 and TRBJ1-1, with D uncertain. CDR1 and CDR2 (germline): MNHEY, SVGAGI. Trimming took 5 bases from V and 1 from J, leaving 8 bases between them. The CDR3 covers 13 residues.

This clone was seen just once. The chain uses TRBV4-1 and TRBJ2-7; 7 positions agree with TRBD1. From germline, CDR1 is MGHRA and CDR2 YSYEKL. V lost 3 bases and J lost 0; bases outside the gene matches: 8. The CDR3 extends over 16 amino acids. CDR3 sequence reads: CASSQPGQTLSYEQYF. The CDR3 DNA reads TGCGCCAGCAGCCAGCCGGGACAGACCCTCTCCTACGAGCAGTACTTC.

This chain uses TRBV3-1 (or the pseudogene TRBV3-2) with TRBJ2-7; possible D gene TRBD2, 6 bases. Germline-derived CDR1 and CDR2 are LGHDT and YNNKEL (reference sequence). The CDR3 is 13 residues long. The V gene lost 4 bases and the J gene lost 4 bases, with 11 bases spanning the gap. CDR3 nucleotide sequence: TGTGCCAGCAGCCTAAATAGCGGATACGAGCAGTACTTC. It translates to CASSLNSGYEQYF.

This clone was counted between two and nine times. DNA for the CDR3: TGTGCCAGCAGTGCCGCCCGTCGTAGCAATCAGCCCCAGCATTTT. It specifies CASSAARRSNQPQHF. The genes are TRBV6-2 or TRBV6-3 and TRBJ1-5; the D is unclear. The CDR3 loop spans 15 amino acids. V was shortened by 5 bases and J by 0 bases, with 11 bases between the two germline ends. In germline, CDR1 is MNHEY, CDR2 SVGEGT.

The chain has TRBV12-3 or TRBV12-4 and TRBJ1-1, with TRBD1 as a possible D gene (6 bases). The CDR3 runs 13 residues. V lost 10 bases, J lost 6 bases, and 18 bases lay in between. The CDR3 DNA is TGTGCCACCTCGCTACAGGGCTTTTCTGAAGCTTTCTTT. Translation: CATSLQGFSEAFF.

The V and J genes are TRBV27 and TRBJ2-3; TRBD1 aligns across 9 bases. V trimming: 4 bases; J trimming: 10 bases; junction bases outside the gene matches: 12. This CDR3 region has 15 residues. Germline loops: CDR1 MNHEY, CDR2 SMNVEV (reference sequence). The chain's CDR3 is CASSYNRGQGIAQYF. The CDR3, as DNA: TGTGCCAGCAGTTACAACAGGGGGCAGGGTATTGCGCAGTATTTT.

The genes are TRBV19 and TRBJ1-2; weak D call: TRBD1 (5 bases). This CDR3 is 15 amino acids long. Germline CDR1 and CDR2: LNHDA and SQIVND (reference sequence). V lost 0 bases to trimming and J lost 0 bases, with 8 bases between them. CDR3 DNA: TGTGCCAGTAGTATAGAAGGGGAATCTAACTATGGCTACACCTTC. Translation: CASSIEGESNYGYTF.

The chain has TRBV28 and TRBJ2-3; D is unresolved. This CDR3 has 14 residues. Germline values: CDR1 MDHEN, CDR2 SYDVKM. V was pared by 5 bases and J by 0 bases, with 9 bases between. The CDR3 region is CASSPDVSTDTQYF. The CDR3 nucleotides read TGTGCCAGCAGTCCCGACGTAAGCACAGATACGCAGTATTTT.

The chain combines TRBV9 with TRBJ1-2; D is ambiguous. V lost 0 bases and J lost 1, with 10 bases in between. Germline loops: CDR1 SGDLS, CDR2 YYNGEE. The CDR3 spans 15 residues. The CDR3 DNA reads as TGTGCCAGCAGCGTAGCTAGAGGTTTTAACTATGGCTACACCTTC. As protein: CASSVARGFNYGYTF.

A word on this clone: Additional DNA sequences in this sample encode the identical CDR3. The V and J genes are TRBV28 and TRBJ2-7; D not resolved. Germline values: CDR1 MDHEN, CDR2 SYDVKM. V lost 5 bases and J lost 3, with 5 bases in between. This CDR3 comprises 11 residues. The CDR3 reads CASSLRYEQYF. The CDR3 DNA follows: TGTGCCAGCAGTCTGCGCTACGAGCAGTACTTC.

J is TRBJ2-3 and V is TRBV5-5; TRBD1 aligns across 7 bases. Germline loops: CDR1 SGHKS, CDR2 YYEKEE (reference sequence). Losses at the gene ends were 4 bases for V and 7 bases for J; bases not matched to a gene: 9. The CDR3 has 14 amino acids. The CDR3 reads CASSTGTDMYTQYF. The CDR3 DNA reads TGTGCCAGCAGCACCGGGACAGATATGTATACGCAGTATTTT.

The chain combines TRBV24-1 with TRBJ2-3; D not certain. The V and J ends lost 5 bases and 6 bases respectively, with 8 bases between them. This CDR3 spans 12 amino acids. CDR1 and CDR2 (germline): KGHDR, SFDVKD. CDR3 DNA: TGTGCCACCAGTGCCTCCGGCGATACGCAGTATTTT. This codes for CATSASGDTQYF.

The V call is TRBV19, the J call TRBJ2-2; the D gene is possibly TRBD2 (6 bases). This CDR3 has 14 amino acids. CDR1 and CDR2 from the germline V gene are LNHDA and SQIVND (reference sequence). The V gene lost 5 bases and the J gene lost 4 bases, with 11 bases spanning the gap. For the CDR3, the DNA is TGTGCCAGTAGTCACCTCGGGGGCACCGGGGAGCTGTTTTTT. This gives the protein CASSHLGGTGELFF.

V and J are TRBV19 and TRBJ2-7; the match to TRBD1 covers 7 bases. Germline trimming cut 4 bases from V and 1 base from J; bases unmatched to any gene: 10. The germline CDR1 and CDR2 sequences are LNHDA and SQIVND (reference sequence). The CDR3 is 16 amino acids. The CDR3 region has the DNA TGTGCCAGTAGTAGTTTGGACAGGAAGCGATCCTACGAGCAGTACTTC. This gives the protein CASSSLDRKRSYEQYF.

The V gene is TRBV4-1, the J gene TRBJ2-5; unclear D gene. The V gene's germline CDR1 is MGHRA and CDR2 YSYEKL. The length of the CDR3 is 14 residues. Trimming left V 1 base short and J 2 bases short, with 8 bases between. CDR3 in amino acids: CASSQAARQETQYF. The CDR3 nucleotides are TGCGCCAGCAGCCAAGCAGCGAGACAAGAGACCCAGTACTTC.

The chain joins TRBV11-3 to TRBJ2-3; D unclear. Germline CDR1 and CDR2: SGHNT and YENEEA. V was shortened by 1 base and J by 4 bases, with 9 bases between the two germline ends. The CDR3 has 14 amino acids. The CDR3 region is CASSLAPAADTQYF. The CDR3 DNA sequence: TGTGCCAGCAGCTTAGCCCCCGCCGCAGATACGCAGTATTTT.

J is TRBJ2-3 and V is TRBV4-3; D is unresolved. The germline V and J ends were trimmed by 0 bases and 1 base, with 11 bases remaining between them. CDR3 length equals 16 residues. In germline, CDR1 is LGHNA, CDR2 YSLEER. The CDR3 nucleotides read TGCGCCAGCAGCCAAGATCTGGGATCGGGCACAGATACGCAGTATTTT. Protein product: CASSQDLGSGTDTQYF.